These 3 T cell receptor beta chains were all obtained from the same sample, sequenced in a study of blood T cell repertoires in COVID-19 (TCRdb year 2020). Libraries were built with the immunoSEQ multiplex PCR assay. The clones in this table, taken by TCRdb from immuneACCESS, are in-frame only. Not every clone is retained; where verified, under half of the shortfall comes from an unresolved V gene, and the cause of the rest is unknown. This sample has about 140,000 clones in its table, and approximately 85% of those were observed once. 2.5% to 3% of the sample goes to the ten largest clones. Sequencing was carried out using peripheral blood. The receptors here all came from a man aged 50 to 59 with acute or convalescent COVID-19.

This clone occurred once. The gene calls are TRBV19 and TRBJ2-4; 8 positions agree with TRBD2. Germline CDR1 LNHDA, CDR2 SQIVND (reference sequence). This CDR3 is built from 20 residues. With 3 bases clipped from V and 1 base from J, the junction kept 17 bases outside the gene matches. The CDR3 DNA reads TGTGCCAGTAGTATTCGGAAGGCGGGGGGTCTTCCGGGGGCCAAAAACATTCAGTACTTC. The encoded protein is CASSIRKAGGLPGAKNIQYF.

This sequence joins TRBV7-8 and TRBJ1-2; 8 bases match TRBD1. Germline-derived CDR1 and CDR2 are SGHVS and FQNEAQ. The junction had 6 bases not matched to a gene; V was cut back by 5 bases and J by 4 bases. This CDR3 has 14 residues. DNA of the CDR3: TGTGCCAGCAGCCCAGGGGACAGGATCTATGGCTACACCTTC. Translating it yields CASSPGDRIYGYTF. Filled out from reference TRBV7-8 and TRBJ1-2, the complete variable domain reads GAGVSQSPRYKVAKRGQDVALRCDPISGHVSLFWYQQALGQGPEFLTYFQNEAQLDKSGLPSDRFFAERPEGSVSTLKIQRTQQEDSAVYLCASSPGDRIYGYTFGSGTRLTVV.

In DNA, the CDR3 is TGTGCCAGCAGCCAGGGACTAGCGGGAGTCTCCTACGAGCAGTACTTC. Its protein product is CASSQGLAGVSYEQYF. The V call is TRBV4-2, the J call TRBJ2-7, with 14 bases lining up with TRBD2. With 3 bases clipped from V and 0 bases from J, the junction kept 1 base outside the gene matches. CDR1 is LGHNA, CDR2 YNFKEQ, per germline. The CDR3 extends over 16 amino acids.